Listed below are T cell receptor beta chains from one sample, sequenced in a study of T cells in Graves' hyperthyroidism and ophthalmopathy. TCRdb redid the calling of the multiplex PCR reads with MiXCR, one entry per CDR3 protein. The sample contains approximately 590,000 distinct CDR3 sequences, less than 20% of which appear only once. The sample consisted of blood. These TCRs come from a woman aged 25 to 45 with Graves' hyperthyroidism. Both conserved end residues are part of each CDR3. The D gene is left open where the match is weak. Only some rows state a clone size, as once, few, many or a class for expanded clones.

D gene: TRBD1
V gene: TRBV4-1
CDR3 length: 16
J gene: TRBJ2-7
clone size: few
CDR3 protein: CASSQTRGPSGYEQYF
CDR3 DNA: TGCGCCAGCAGCCAAACCAGGGGGCCGTCGGGATACGAGCAGTACTTC

D gene: NA
V gene: TRBV9
CDR3 length: 14
J gene: TRBJ2-7
clone size: few
CDR3 protein: CASSVATDPYEQYF
CDR3 DNA: TGTGCCAGCAGCGTAGCCACGGACCCCTACGAGCAGTACTTC

D gene: TRBD2
V gene: TRBV28
CDR3 length: 13
J gene: TRBJ2-7
clone size: NA
CDR3 protein: CASTPSGGYEQYF
CDR3 DNA: TGTGCCAGCACCCCTAGCGGGGGGTACGAGCAGTACTTC

D gene: NA
V gene: TRBV12-3/TRBV12-4
CDR3 length: 15
J gene: TRBJ2-3
clone size: many
CDR3 protein: CASSFRSVSTDTQYF
CDR3 DNA: TGTGCCAGCAGTTTCCGCAGCGTTAGCACAGATACGCAGTATTTT

D gene: NA
V gene: TRBV19
CDR3 length: 16
J gene: TRBJ2-7
clone size: few
CDR3 protein: CASSIKARRNSYEQYF
CDR3 DNA: TGTGCCAGTAGTATCAAGGCACGGAGGAACTCCTACGAGCAGTACTTC

D gene: TRBD1
V gene: TRBV5-1
CDR3 length: 18
J gene: TRBJ2-7
clone size: NA
CDR3 protein: CASSLADPPDRGPYEQYF
CDR3 DNA: TGCGCCAGCAGCTTGGCCGATCCCCCGGACAGGGGACCCTACGAGCAGTACTTC

D gene: TRBD1
V gene: TRBV12-3/TRBV12-4
CDR3 length: 13
J gene: TRBJ1-2
clone size: many
CDR3 protein: CASSLQGVDGYTF
CDR3 DNA: TGTGCCAGCAGTCTACAGGGGGTTGATGGCTACACCTTC

D gene: NA
V gene: TRBV14
CDR3 length: 12
J gene: TRBJ2-7
clone size: many
CDR3 protein: CASSPAPHEQYF
CDR3 DNA: TGTGCCAGCAGCCCCGCTCCCCACGAGCAGTACTTC

D gene: NA
V gene: TRBV3-1
CDR3 length: 13
J gene: TRBJ2-7
clone size: many
CDR3 protein: CASSQGVPYEQYF
CDR3 DNA: TGTGCCAGCAGCCAAGGTGTTCCCTACGAGCAGTACTTC

D gene: NA
V gene: TRBV18
CDR3 length: 14
J gene: TRBJ2-7
clone size: many
CDR3 protein: CASSPNWDTYEQYF
CDR3 DNA: TGTGCCAGCTCACCGAACTGGGATACGTACGAGCAGTACTTC

D gene: NA
V gene: TRBV28
CDR3 length: 13
J gene: TRBJ2-1
clone size: many
CDR3 protein: CASTLKRGGEQFF
CDR3 DNA: TGTGCCAGCACCTTAAAGAGGGGAGGTGAGCAGTTCTTC

D gene: NA
V gene: TRBV6-6
CDR3 length: 13
J gene: TRBJ2-7
clone size: NA
CDR3 protein: CASSYDKTYEQYF
CDR3 DNA: TGTGCCAGCAGTTACGACAAAACCTACGAGCAGTACTTC

D gene: TRBD2
V gene: TRBV30
CDR3 length: 14
J gene: TRBJ2-7
clone size: many
CDR3 protein: CAWSGLAGFYEQYF
CDR3 DNA: TGTGCCTGGAGTGGACTAGCGGGATTCTACGAGCAGTACTTC

D gene: NA
V gene: TRBV28
CDR3 length: 16
J gene: TRBJ2-6
clone size: many
CDR3 protein: CASSAGGDPGANVLTF
CDR3 DNA: TGTGCCAGCAGTGCAGGGGGGGATCCTGGGGCCAACGTCCTGACTTTC

D gene: TRBD1
V gene: TRBV18
CDR3 length: 15
J gene: TRBJ1-6
clone size: NA
CDR3 protein: CASSRDRGSHSPLHF
CDR3 DNA: TGTGCCAGCTCACGGGACAGGGGATCGCATTCACCCCTCCACTTT

D gene: TRBD2
V gene: TRBV28
CDR3 length: 17
J gene: TRBJ2-1
clone size: few
CDR3 protein: CASSLWGGTSGTNEQFF
CDR3 DNA: TGTGCCAGCAGTTTATGGGGGGGGACTAGCGGGACGAATGAGCAGTTCTTC

D gene: NA
V gene: TRBV9
CDR3 length: 14
J gene: TRBJ1-2
clone size: few
CDR3 protein: CASSGAAGSYGYTF
CDR3 DNA: TGTGCCAGCAGCGGGGCCGCGGGGAGCTATGGCTACACCTTC

D gene: NA
V gene: TRBV20-1
CDR3 length: 15
J gene: TRBJ2-7
clone size: many
CDR3 protein: CSARFRRRGVYEQYF
CDR3 DNA: TGCAGTGCTAGGTTTCGAAGGCGAGGAGTCTACGAGCAGTACTTC

D gene: TRBD1
V gene: TRBV6-2/TRBV6-3
CDR3 length: 14
J gene: TRBJ2-7
clone size: many
CDR3 protein: CASFRDRASYEQYF
CDR3 DNA: TGTGCCAGTTTCCGGGACAGGGCTTCCTACGAGCAGTACTTC

D gene: NA
V gene: TRBV29-1
CDR3 length: 17
J gene: TRBJ2-1
clone size: many
CDR3 protein: CSVPGISGPSGDNEQFF
CDR3 DNA: TGCAGCGTCCCAGGGATAAGCGGACCCAGTGGGGACAATGAGCAGTTCTTC

D gene: TRBD1
V gene: TRBV25-1
CDR3 length: 18
J gene: TRBJ2-5
clone size: NA
CDR3 protein: CASSEYPPIGTGEETQYF
CDR3 DNA: TGTGCCAGCAGTGAATACCCCCCGATCGGGACAGGGGAAGAGACCCAGTACTTC

D gene: NA
V gene: TRBV7-2
CDR3 length: 14
J gene: TRBJ2-1
clone size: few
CDR3 protein: CASSLGPDYNEQFF
CDR3 DNA: TGTGCCAGCAGCTTAGGCCCGGACTACAATGAGCAGTTCTTC

D gene: NA
V gene: TRBV13
CDR3 length: 16
J gene: TRBJ2-1
clone size: NA
CDR3 protein: CASSSPDSRTGNEQFF
CDR3 DNA: TGTGCCAGCAGCTCCCCCGACAGTAGAACAGGCAATGAGCAGTTCTTC

D gene: TRBD1
V gene: TRBV5-6
CDR3 length: 17
J gene: TRBJ2-1
clone size: many
CDR3 protein: CASSFRQGKSSYNEQFF
CDR3 DNA: TGTGCCAGCAGCTTTCGACAGGGGAAAAGCTCCTACAATGAGCAGTTCTTC

D gene: NA
V gene: TRBV5-1
CDR3 length: 15
J gene: TRBJ2-5
clone size: many
CDR3 protein: CASSVDWTSQETQYF
CDR3 DNA: TGCGCCAGCAGCGTTGACTGGACCTCCCAAGAGACCCAGTACTTC

D gene: TRBD2
V gene: TRBV2
CDR3 length: 16
J gene: TRBJ2-4
clone size: many
CDR3 protein: CASTAPGGPDGNIQYF
CDR3 DNA: TGTGCCAGCACGGCCCCGGGAGGGCCGGACGGAAACATTCAGTACTTC

D gene: NA
V gene: TRBV19
CDR3 length: 14
J gene: TRBJ2-7
clone size: NA
CDR3 protein: CASSRVGDSYEQYF
CDR3 DNA: TGTGCCAGTAGTAGGGTGGGGGACTCCTACGAGCAGTACTTC

D gene: NA
V gene: TRBV2
CDR3 length: 13
J gene: TRBJ1-2
clone size: NA
CDR3 protein: CASSAQGAWGYTF
CDR3 DNA: TGTGCCAGCAGTGCTCAAGGCGCTTGGGGCTACACCTTC

D gene: NA
V gene: TRBV7-9
CDR3 length: 14
J gene: TRBJ2-5
clone size: many
CDR3 protein: CASSLVGPQETQYF
CDR3 DNA: TGTGCCAGCAGCTTAGTCGGACCGCAAGAGACCCAGTACTTC

D gene: NA
V gene: TRBV3-1
CDR3 length: 13
J gene: TRBJ1-2
clone size: many
CDR3 protein: CASSQRLNYGYTF
CDR3 DNA: TGTGCCAGCAGCCAACGACTGAACTATGGCTACACCTTC

D gene: NA
V gene: TRBV7-2
CDR3 length: 18
J gene: TRBJ2-6
clone size: NA
CDR3 protein: CASSLAGGPYSGANVLTF
CDR3 DNA: TGTGCCAGCAGCTTAGCGGGGGGACCCTACTCTGGGGCCAACGTCCTGACTTTC

D gene: NA
V gene: TRBV7-2
CDR3 length: 13
J gene: TRBJ2-7
clone size: many
CDR3 protein: CASSLIRVGGQYF
CDR3 DNA: TGTGCCAGCAGCTTGATACGCGTAGGAGGGCAGTACTTC

D gene: NA
V gene: TRBV7-8
CDR3 length: 14
J gene: TRBJ2-4
clone size: many
CDR3 protein: CASSPGRARGEQYF
CDR3 DNA: TGTGCCAGCAGCCCGGGTAGGGCTCGCGGGGAACAGTACTTC

D gene: TRBD2
V gene: TRBV20-1
CDR3 length: 14
J gene: TRBJ2-3
clone size: many
CDR3 protein: CSALAGGPTDTQYF
CDR3 DNA: TGCAGTGCCTTAGCGGGAGGGCCGACAGATACGCAGTATTTT

D gene: TRBD1
V gene: TRBV10-3
CDR3 length: 15
J gene: TRBJ2-7
clone size: few
CDR3 protein: CAISEGQGARDEQYF
CDR3 DNA: TGTGCCATCAGTGAAGGGCAGGGGGCTCGGGATGAGCAGTACTTC

D gene: TRBD2
V gene: TRBV4-1
CDR3 length: 18
J gene: TRBJ2-4
clone size: few
CDR3 protein: CASSQGLNRGGLIRIQYF
CDR3 DNA: TGCGCCAGCAGCCAAGGGCTTAATAGGGGAGGGTTAATAAGGATTCAGTACTTC

D gene: NA
V gene: TRBV12-3/TRBV12-4
CDR3 length: 15
J gene: TRBJ2-2
clone size: many
CDR3 protein: CASTLQGTNTGELFF
CDR3 DNA: TGTGCCAGCACCCTACAGGGCACGAACACCGGGGAGCTGTTTTTT

D gene: NA
V gene: TRBV11-2
CDR3 length: 15
J gene: TRBJ1-1
clone size: many
CDR3 protein: CASSLAPDRNTEAFF
CDR3 DNA: TGTGCCAGCAGCTTAGCTCCGGACAGGAACACTGAAGCTTTCTTT

D gene: NA
V gene: TRBV14
CDR3 length: 14
J gene: TRBJ2-5
clone size: few
CDR3 protein: CASSQEGWQETQYF
CDR3 DNA: TGTGCCAGCAGCCAAGAAGGTTGGCAAGAGACCCAGTACTTC

D gene: TRBD1
V gene: TRBV29-1
CDR3 length: 14
J gene: TRBJ2-7
clone size: many
CDR3 protein: CSVEGTGAGSEQYF
CDR3 DNA: TGCAGCGTCGAGGGGACAGGCGCCGGGAGCGAGCAGTACTTC

D gene: TRBD2
V gene: TRBV5-8
CDR3 length: 17
J gene: TRBJ2-2
clone size: many
CDR3 protein: CASSPPGLGANTGELFF
CDR3 DNA: TGTGCCAGCAGCCCTCCGGGACTAGGGGCGAACACCGGGGAGCTGTTTTTT

D gene: NA
V gene: TRBV6-1
CDR3 length: 17
J gene: TRBJ2-7
clone size: many
CDR3 protein: CATVAEPGYWFGREQYF
CDR3 DNA: TGTGCCACCGTCGCGGAACCCGGATATTGGTTCGGGCGGGAGCAGTACTTC

D gene: NA
V gene: TRBV11-2
CDR3 length: 13
J gene: TRBJ1-1
clone size: many
CDR3 protein: CASSLVRGAAAFF
CDR3 DNA: TGTGCCAGCAGCTTAGTCAGGGGAGCTGCAGCTTTCTTT

D gene: NA
V gene: TRBV27
CDR3 length: 13
J gene: TRBJ2-5
clone size: NA
CDR3 protein: CASSSEYQETQYF
CDR3 DNA: TGTGCCAGCAGCAGCGAGTACCAAGAGACCCAGTACTTC

D gene: NA
V gene: TRBV7-3
CDR3 length: 13
J gene: TRBJ1-1
clone size: many
CDR3 protein: CASSLTSEGEAFF
CDR3 DNA: TGTGCCAGCAGCTTAACGTCCGAGGGTGAAGCTTTCTTT

D gene: NA
V gene: TRBV4-1
CDR3 length: 16
J gene: TRBJ1-5
clone size: NA
CDR3 protein: CASSQVRDTSNQPQHF
CDR3 DNA: TGCGCCAGCAGCCAAGTCCGAGACACTAGCAATCAGCCCCAGCATTTT

D gene: NA
V gene: TRBV24-1
CDR3 length: 13
J gene: TRBJ1-1
clone size: NA
CDR3 protein: CATSDFPYTEAFF
CDR3 DNA: TGTGCCACCAGTGATTTCCCCTACACTGAAGCTTTCTTT

D gene: NA
V gene: TRBV12-3/TRBV12-4
CDR3 length: 15
J gene: TRBJ2-3
clone size: NA
CDR3 protein: CASSFSADPTDTQYF
CDR3 DNA: TGTGCCAGCAGTTTCTCCGCGGACCCCACAGATACGCAGTATTTT